This T cell receptor beta chain was captured in a study of a mutant IDH1 vaccine in newly diagnosed glioma. Background on the study: Former treatment meant radiotherapy, temozolomide, or both; the majority had gotten both.

Documented time point: week 11, during vaccination. Each dose delivered 300 ug of mutant IDH1 20-mer peptide subcutaneously with imiquimod. The CDR3 is 12 residues long. The germline V and J ends were trimmed by 0 bases and 6 bases, with 5 bases remaining between them. The germline CDR1 and CDR2 sequences are ENHRY and SYGVKD. This clone was detected a few times. What it recognizes is unknown. Produced via immunoSEQ multiplex PCR; TCRdb's table is partial and in-frame only. The repertoire holds tens of thousands of clones, with around 82% as singletons. The sequencing used PBMCs, collected from a glioma patient whose treatment included an IDH1 peptide vaccine. This chain links TRBV10-3 with TRBJ1-1; D perhaps matches TRBD1 (5 bases). This receptor was obtained from a man aged 25 to 40 with glioma. The CDR3 DNA follows: TGTGCCATCAGTGAGTCGGGGGCTGAAGCTTTCTTT. Residues: CAISESGAEAFF.